This T cell receptor (beta chain) was profiled in a study of identical twins. Trimming took off 3 bases at V and 6 bases at J, with 21 bases between the two ends. The CDR3 has 16 residues. From the 5' RACE reads, TCRdb called clonotypes with MiXCR, one entry per CDR3 protein. The table records fewer than 500,000 distinct CDR3 sequences, 20% to 25% of them present only once. The same specimen was also included in a second study, on T cells expressing NK-cell markers.

The TCR was taken from a woman under 30 in good health. The V gene is TRBV12-3 or TRBV12-4, the J gene TRBJ2-7, with unresolved D. Sequencing input: CD4+ T cells sorted from blood. The CDR3 DNA is TGTGCCAGCAGTTTGTTTCCGCGGAACGTACGAGGCGAGCAGTACTTC. Protein sequence: CASSLFPRNVRGEQYF.